The rows below give T cell receptor beta chains drawn from one sample of a study of CD8 T cells in ankylosing spondylitis. Each CDR3 protein is one row after TCRdb ran MiXCR on the 5' RACE reads. The sample yields about 360,000 distinct CDR3 sequences, more than 20% seen once. Sequenced input: blood, either unsorted or a sorted T cell fraction (not recorded which). These receptor sequences come from a male donor with ankylosing spondylitis or in good health (not recorded which). CDR3s include the opening cysteine and the closing phenylalanine or tryptophan. A D gene is named only where the DNA matches it firmly. Some rows mark clone size as missing; the rest say once, few, many or name a class of expanded clone.

J: TRBJ2-7
V: TRBV12-3/TRBV12-4
D: -
size: many
CDR3: CASSGGYEQYF
DNA: TGTGCCAGCAGCGGGGGCTACGAGCAGTACTTC

J: TRBJ2-5
V: TRBV24-1
D: TRBD1
size: -
CDR3: CATSDLQGPQETQYF
DNA: TGTGCCACCAGTGATTTACAGGGGCCCCAAGAGACCCAGTACTTC

J: TRBJ2-1
V: TRBV10-3
D: -
size: few
CDR3: CAIGGSSYNEQFF
DNA: TGTGCCATCGGGGGTAGCTCCTACAATGAGCAGTTCTTC

J: TRBJ2-2
V: TRBV12-3/TRBV12-4
D: -
size: -
CDR3: CASTLAGELFF
DNA: TGTGCCAGCACCTTGGCGGGGGAGCTGTTTTTT

J: TRBJ1-4
V: TRBV20-1
D: -
size: -
CDR3: CSAREGEGEKLFF
DNA: TGCAGTGCTAGGGAGGGCGAGGGTGAAAAACTGTTTTTT

J: TRBJ2-1
V: TRBV24-1
D: -
size: -
CDR3: CATRDSGNYNEQFF
DNA: TGTGCCACCAGGGATTCGGGCAACTACAATGAGCAGTTCTTC

J: TRBJ2-1
V: TRBV4-1
D: -
size: few
CDR3: CASSPVLYNEQFF
DNA: TGCGCCAGCAGCCCTGTTTTATACAATGAGCAGTTCTTC

J: TRBJ2-1
V: TRBV10-3
D: -
size: once
CDR3: CAISELSLAEYNEQFF
DNA: TGTGCCATCAGTGAGCTGTCGTTGGCAGAATACAATGAGCAGTTCTTC

J: TRBJ2-1
V: TRBV7-8
D: TRBD2
size: few
CDR3: CASRSGDSYNEQFF
DNA: TGTGCCAGCAGAAGCGGGGACTCCTACAATGAGCAGTTCTTC

J: TRBJ2-1
V: TRBV12-3/TRBV12-4
D: -
size: -
CDR3: CASRVTETYNEQFF
DNA: TGTGCCAGCAGAGTGACCGAAACCTACAATGAGCAGTTCTTC

J: TRBJ2-1
V: TRBV7-4
D: TRBD2
size: once
CDR3: CACSGEIGSSYNEQFF
DNA: TGTGCCTGCAGCGGGGAGATAGGTAGCTCCTACAATGAGCAGTTCTTC